This passage covers 9 T cell receptor beta chains from one sample sequenced in a study of blood T cell repertoires in COVID-19. Data came from immunoSEQ multiplex PCR; TCRdb stores just in-frame clones and leaves some out. The data show 250,000 to 300,000 clones, with less than 90% seen just once and 4.6% held by the top ten. The sequenced material came from peripheral blood. Source of these receptors: a man aged 55 to 70 who had recovered from COVID-19.

The chain links TRBV28 to TRBJ2-3; 7 bases map to TRBD2. The CDR3 loop spans 15 amino acids. Per germline, CDR1 MDHEN and CDR2 SYDVKM. V shed 2 bases, J shed 0 bases, and the junction held 2 bases outside the gene matches. The CDR3 loop is CASSLPGGSTDTQYF. CDR3 bases: TGTGCCAGCAGTTTACCCGGGGGGAGCACAGATACGCAGTATTTT.

This clone was seen only a few times. The CDR3 region has the DNA TGTGCCTGGAGTGAACATGGTTCACCCCTCCACTTT. It codes for CAWSEHGSPLHF. V is TRBV30 and J is TRBJ1-6; D remains ambiguous. CDR1 and CDR2 from the germline V gene are GTSNPN and SVGIG (reference sequence). V was cut by 1 base and J by 9 bases, with 7 bases left in between. This CDR3 comprises 12 residues.

The chain uses TRBV3-1 (or the pseudogene TRBV3-2) and TRBJ1-1; D gene ambiguous. CDR3 length: 14 amino acids. CDR1 LGHDT and CDR2 YNNKEL come from the germline V gene (reference sequence). Trimming took off 1 base at V and 1 base at J, with 7 bases between the two ends. CDR3 residues: CASSQASRNTEAFF. The DNA for the CDR3 is TGTGCCAGCAGCCAAGCGTCCCGGAACACTGAAGCTTTCTTT.

The V and J genes are TRBV2 and TRBJ2-2; D gene ambiguous. The CDR3 spans 14 residues. Trimming left V 1 base short and J 8 bases short, with 11 bases between. Germline assignment: CDR1 SNHLY and CDR2 FYNNEI. CDR3 in DNA: TGTGCCAGCAGTGAAGAAGGAGTTGGGGGGGAGCTGTTTTTT. Protein product: CASSEEGVGGELFF.

This clone has only a few counts. The CDR3 spells CASSISSAAPTAQHF. CDR3 sequence (DNA): TGTGCCAGTAGTATATCTTCGGCAGCGCCGACGGCCCAGCATTTT. The genes are TRBV19 and TRBJ1-5; D ambiguous. CDR3 length: 15 residues. The germline CDR1 and CDR2 sequences are LNHDA and SQIVND (reference sequence). The V end was cut by 2 bases, the J end by 11 bases, with 19 bases between.

The CDR3: CASSSIRTVLTGYTF. The CDR3 DNA reads as TGTGCCAGCAGTTCCATAAGGACAGTTCTCACTGGCTACACCTTC. The chain links TRBV6-2 or TRBV6-3 to TRBJ1-2; D possibly corresponds to TRBD1 (6 bases). The CDR3 spans 15 residues. Trimming pared 4 bases from V and 7 bases from J, leaving 19 bases between. Germline V lookup: CDR1 MNHEY, CDR2 SVGEGT.

The chain uses TRBV28 and TRBJ1-2; 7 nucleotides match TRBD1. Trimming at V came to 3 bases and at J to 5 bases, leaving 9 bases not matched to a gene. CDR3 size: 15 residues. The germline gives CDR1 MDHEN, CDR2 SYDVKM. CDR3 DNA sequence: TGTGCCAGCAGTTTCTTGGCCCGGACAGGTTATGGCTACACCTTC. Translation gives CASSFLARTGYGYTF.

This clone was counted between two and nine times. The sample contains more than one DNA sequence encoding this CDR3. V gene TRBV2 combines with J gene TRBJ1-5, with TRBD1 matching over 7 bases. Losses at the gene ends were 2 bases for V and 6 bases for J; bases not matched to a gene: 7. Germline CDR1 and CDR2: SNHLY and FYNNEI. The CDR3 is 15 amino acids. The CDR3 here is CASSERDRVGQPQHF. For the CDR3, the DNA is TGTGCCAGCAGTGAACGCGACAGGGTTGGTCAGCCCCAGCATTTT.

CDR3 region: CASSFSGRVTDTQYF. The CDR3 nucleotides are TGTGCCAGCAGCTTTAGCGGGAGGGTCACAGATACGCAGTATTTT. This chain joins TRBV5-4 and TRBJ2-3; 11 bases match TRBD2. The V segment lost 2 bases and the J segment 2 bases; nucleotides outside the gene matches: 1. CDR1 SGHNT and CDR2 YYREEE come from the germline V gene (reference sequence). The CDR3 extends over 15 amino acids.